This T cell receptor beta chain was profiled in a study of blood T cell repertoires in COVID-19. Across the whole study: Collection of acute and convalescent COVID-19 samples took place in the United States, Italy and Spain. From T cells, B-cell-depleted T cells, or PBMCs came the material, which was cDNA or gDNA.

Per the original data handling: Reference gene primers were amplified, and this amplification served to estimate nucleated cell counts. Repertoires were generated with immunoSEQ multiplex PCR, while TCRdb's copy carries only in-frame clones and drops some. V and J calls and clone size are given by that table; D and trimming were obtained from the DNA. The sample gives a few hundred thousand clones, roughly 80% of which show up once; less than 9.5% is in the top ten. CDR1 is SGHRS and CDR2 is YFSETQ in the germline V gene. V lost 3 bases and J 4 bases, leaving 14 bases between the germline ends. This CDR3 region has 14 residues. In Seattle, patients joined the study during active infection and were tracked longitudinally.

The clonotype originates from a woman of 80 years or more with COVID-19, enrolled during active disease. Specimen: peripheral blood. The chain recombines TRBV5-1 with TRBJ2-7, with D possibly being TRBD1 (6 bases). This chain's CDR3 is CASSSWTVPYEQYF. CDR3 DNA: TGCGCCAGCAGCTCCTGGACAGTCCCTTACGAGCAGTACTTC.